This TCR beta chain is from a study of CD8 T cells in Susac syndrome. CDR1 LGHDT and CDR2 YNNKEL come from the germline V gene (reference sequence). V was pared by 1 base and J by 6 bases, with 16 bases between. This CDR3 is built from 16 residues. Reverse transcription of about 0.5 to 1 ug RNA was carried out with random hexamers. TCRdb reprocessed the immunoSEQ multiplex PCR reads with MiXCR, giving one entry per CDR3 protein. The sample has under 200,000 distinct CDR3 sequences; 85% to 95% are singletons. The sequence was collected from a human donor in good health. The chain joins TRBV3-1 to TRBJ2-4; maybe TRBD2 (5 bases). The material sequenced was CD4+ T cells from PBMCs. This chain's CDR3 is CASSQAIVSAGNIQYF. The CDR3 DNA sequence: TGTGCCAGCAGCCAAGCGATCGTGTCGGCGGGAAACATTCAGTACTTC.